This entry concerns a single T cell receptor beta chain. The CDR3 extends over 13 amino acids. V was clipped by 8 bases and J by 5 bases, with 10 bases between them. Germline CDR1 MNHEY, CDR2 SVGAGI. TCR beta chains were sequenced at survey level with immunoSEQ. Data came from immunoSEQ multiplex PCR; TCRdb stores just in-frame clones and leaves some out. Among under 90,000 clones listed, about 94% were seen once. The sample taken for sequencing was PBMCs. The chain employs TRBV6-5 and TRBJ1-6, with D possibly TRBD1 on 5 matching bases. The TCR originated in a middle-aged man with rheumatoid arthritis. The CDR3 DNA sequence: TGTGCCAGCCGGGACGTTGATAATTCACCCCTCCACTTT. This codes for CASRDVDNSPLHF.